The next 9 T cell receptor beta chains were all read from a single sample in a study of T-cell memory formation after mild COVID-19. Via MiXCR, TCRdb re-called the 5' RACE reads, giving one row per CDR3 protein. The sample consists of 360,000 or so distinct CDR3 sequences, approximately 27% of them appearing once. The sequenced sample consisted of PBMCs or a T cell subset sorted from them (not recorded which). Source of these receptors: an adult woman who had mild COVID-19 (a few samples of this study predate the infection). Cell type and time point are not known.

The chain carries TRBV4-3 and TRBJ2-7; the D gene is possibly TRBD1 (5 bases). Trimming stripped 1 base from V and 5 bases from J, with 12 bases between. Germline CDR1 and CDR2: LGHNA and YSLEER. CDR3 length: 14 amino acids. CDR3 bases: TGCGCCAGCAGCCAAGCTTTGAGACAGAACGAGCAGTACTTC. This encodes CASSQALRQNEQYF.

V and J are TRBV7-9 and TRBJ2-1, with D perhaps matching TRBD2 (6 bases). The germline V and J ends were trimmed by 5 bases and 7 bases, with 12 bases remaining between them. CDR3 length equals 13 residues. CDR1 and CDR2 from the germline V gene are SEHNR and FQNEAQ (reference sequence). This CDR3 reads CASSLPRGNEQFF. CDR3 bases: TGTGCCAGCAGCCTCCCCCGGGGGAATGAGCAGTTCTTC.

The sample holds a few counts of this clonotype. V is TRBV6-5 and J is TRBJ1-2; the match to TRBD1 covers 8 bases. V shed 5 bases, J shed 4 bases, and the junction held 12 bases outside the gene matches. Germline assignment: CDR1 MNHEY and CDR2 SVGAGI. The CDR3 is 16 amino acids. CDR3 in amino acids: CASSPGQGSTLYGYTF. The DNA of the CDR3 is TGTGCCAGCAGTCCAGGACAGGGATCTACCCTCTATGGCTACACCTTC.

This CDR3 reads CASSHLHRGGETQYF. The CDR3 nucleotides read TGTGCCAGCAGCCATCTCCACAGGGGAGGAGAGACCCAGTACTTC. V is TRBV14 and J is TRBJ2-5; the D gene is possibly TRBD1 (7 bases). The CDR3 totals 15 residues. Germline V gene data show CDR1 as SGHDN and CDR2 as FVKESK. V dropped 3 bases and J dropped 4 bases, with 15 bases sitting between them.

CDR3 in amino acids: CASSAGTGNEQFF. The CDR3 DNA reads TGTGCCAGCAGCGCCGGGACGGGGAATGAGCAGTTCTTC. This chain connects TRBV9 to TRBJ2-1, with D possibly called TRBD1 or TRBD2 (5 bases each). Trimming removed 3 bases from V and 7 bases from J, with 11 bases in between. Germline V CDR1 and CDR2: SGDLS, YYNGEE. CDR3 size: 13 residues.

The rearrangement uses TRBV6-4 and TRBJ2-7; TRBD2 is a possible D gene (5 bases). The germline gives CDR1 MRHNA, CDR2 SNTAGT. Deletions cut 9 bases from V and 3 bases from J, with 18 bases between. The CDR3 loop spans 14 amino acids. This chain's CDR3 is CASGRLEDVYEQYF. CDR3 DNA: TGTGCCAGTGGTCGCTTGGAGGACGTCTACGAGCAGTACTTC.

The chain combines TRBV28 with TRBJ2-5; D assignment may be TRBD1 or TRBD2 (5 bases each). V gave up 4 bases and J gave up 7 bases, with 10 bases separating them. The germline gives CDR1 MDHEN, CDR2 SYDVKM. The CDR3 sequence is 12 residues long. The CDR3, as DNA: TGTGCCAGCAGTTCAGGGAGCGTGACCCAGTACTTC. Translating gives CASSSGSVTQYF.

The V gene is TRBV14, the J gene TRBJ2-3; D is unresolved. Per germline, CDR1 SGHDN and CDR2 FVKESK. The CDR3 is 16 residues long. V lost 3 bases, J lost 1 base, and 14 bases lay in between. CDR3 region: CASSHRPWWGTDTQYF. CDR3 DNA: TGTGCCAGCAGCCACCGGCCCTGGTGGGGCACAGATACGCAGTATTTT.

The chain is built from TRBV6-1 and TRBJ2-1; 11 positions match TRBD2. The length of the CDR3 is 17 residues. Germline V gives CDR1 MNHNS, CDR2 SASEGT. With 6 bases clipped from V and 4 bases from J, the junction kept 11 bases outside the gene matches. Here the CDR3 DNA reads TGTGCCAGCAGACTATACCCTGGGACTAGCGGATACAATGAGCAGTTCTTC. It specifies CASRLYPGTSGYNEQFF.